A single sample is the source of the 23 T cell receptor beta chains below, sequenced in a study of memory CD4+ T cells and cytomegalovirus serostatus. Profiled with immunoSEQ multiplex PCR; TCRdb holds only in-frame clones, not every one. The sample holds approximately 60,000 clones, roughly 77% seen once. Single viable CD3+CD4+CD8-CD45RO+ cells were sorted as the memory CD4+ T cells. The sequenced sample was memory CD4+ T cells from blood. The receptors here all came from an adult in good health and CMV-seropositive.

The J gene is TRBJ1-5, the V gene TRBV6-5, with D unresolved. Germline CDR1 and CDR2: MNHEY and SVGAGI. The V and J ends lost 8 bases and 2 bases respectively, with 7 bases between them. The CDR3 has 12 residues. DNA of the CDR3: TGTGCCAGCTCCGACCGCAATCAGCCCCAGCATTTT. Protein sequence: CASSDRNQPQHF.

The chain has TRBV5-1 and TRBJ2-5, with D possibly being TRBD2 (5 bases). CDR1 is SGHRS, CDR2 YFSETQ, per germline. The CDR3 sequence is 13 residues long. V was trimmed by 5 bases and J by 6 bases, leaving 14 bases between them. CDR3 region: CASRPDLEQTQYF. The CDR3 bases are TGCGCCAGCAGGCCGGACTTGGAGCAGACCCAGTACTTC.

The chain joins TRBV11-3 to TRBJ2-6, with D hard to call. This CDR3 has 14 amino acids. The germline V and J ends were trimmed by 5 bases and 4 bases, with 9 bases remaining between them. CDR1 is SGHNT, CDR2 YENEEA, per germline. The DNA of the CDR3 is TGTGCCAGCAGCCCCCACCCCGGGGCCAACGTCCTGACTTTC. Its protein is CASSPHPGANVLTF.

About this clone itself: This CDR3 is missing its conserved last phenylalanine or tryptophan, likely due to a read error. The limits of the CDR3 on the DNA are not certain, so only TCRdb's listed CDR3 is given. The chain uses TRBV6-1 and TRBJ2-7; no DNA check was done on the table's D call, TRBD1. Germline-derived CDR1 and CDR2 are MNHNS and SASEGT. The CDR3 region is 14 residues in length, termini included. The CDR3 reads CASSDPGRVENRGL.

This chain connects TRBV25-1 to TRBJ2-7; the D is unclear. Germline V CDR1 and CDR2: MGHDK, SYGVNS. The CDR3 runs to 14 residues. V was trimmed by 1 base and J by 6 bases, leaving 13 bases between them. CDR3 nucleotide sequence: TGTGCCAGCAGTGAATTAGGGAACGGCGTCGAGCAGTACTTC. Its translation is CASSELGNGVEQYF.

This chain links TRBV11-3 with TRBJ2-4; 8 bases are shared with TRBD1. The CDR3 consists of 18 residues. V dropped 5 bases and J dropped 0; count of bases not matched to a gene: 12. In germline, CDR1 is SGHNT, CDR2 YENEEA. The DNA of the CDR3 is TGTGCCAGCAGCCACCGGGACAGGAGGAAGGAAGCCAAAAACATTCAGTACTTC. The encoded protein is CASSHRDRRKEAKNIQYF.

This clone was seen a single time. V gene TRBV18 combines with J gene TRBJ1-1; D unresolved. Germline values: CDR1 KGHSH, CDR2 LQKENI. V was cut by 5 bases and J by 1 base, with 11 bases left in between. The CDR3 has 14 residues. DNA for the CDR3: TGTGCCAGCTCAAGGGCAGGTTCGAACACTGAAGCTTTCTTT. Translating gives CASSRAGSNTEAFF.

The V gene is TRBV11-3, the J gene TRBJ2-1; D perhaps matches TRBD2 (7 bases). Germline V gives CDR1 SGHNT, CDR2 YENEEA. V gave up 5 bases and J gave up 15 bases, with 17 bases separating them. There are 12 residues in the CDR3. For the CDR3, the DNA is TGTGCCAGCAGCCCTCCGGGGGGCTATTGGTTCTTC. Translated, it gives CASSPPGGYWFF. The full variable domain, with the rest looked up from reference TRBV11-3 and TRBJ2-1, is EAGVVQSPRYKIIEKKQPVAFWCNPISGHNTLYWYLQNLGQGPELLIRYENEEAVDDSQLPKDRFSAERLKGVDSTLKIQPAELGDSAVYLCASSPPGGYWFFGPGTRLTVL.

The rearrangement joins TRBV6-5 to TRBJ2-7; no firm D call. This CDR3 is 11 amino acids long. Germline V gene lookup returns CDR1 MNHEY and CDR2 SVGAGI. The V and J ends lost 10 bases and 0 bases respectively, with 7 bases between them. The CDR3 DNA follows: TGTGCCACCCTTCCCTCCTACGAGCAGTACTTC. This encodes CATLPSYEQYF.

The chain has TRBV11-2 and TRBJ1-4; unclear D gene. Germline values: CDR1 SGHAT, CDR2 FQNNGV. The CDR3 has 14 residues. V lost 6 bases, J lost 4 bases, and 12 bases lay in between. The CDR3 region is CASRPARFNEKLFF. CDR3 sequence (DNA): TGTGCCAGCAGACCGGCTCGATTTAATGAAAAACTGTTTTTT.

This rearrangement joins TRBV6-6 to TRBJ2-3; D is unclear. The CDR3 consists of 15 residues. Germline V gene lookup returns CDR1 MNHNY and CDR2 SVGAGI (reference sequence). Trimming took off 2 bases at V and 1 base at J, with 10 bases between the two ends. The CDR3, as DNA: TGTGCCAGCAGTTACGAGGCGGCTGGCACAGATACGCAGTATTTT. This codes for CASSYEAAGTDTQYF.

The V gene is TRBV2, the J gene TRBJ2-3, with TRBD1 matching over 7 bases. Germline CDR1 reads SNHLY; CDR2 reads FYNNEI. V shed 4 bases, J shed 1 base, and the junction held 5 bases outside the gene matches. This CDR3 is 15 amino acids long. CDR3 nucleotide sequence: TGTGCCAGCAGTGGTGCAGGGGGTGGCACAGATACGCAGTATTTT. Its protein is CASSGAGGGTDTQYF. Complete variable domain (other parts from reference TRBV2 and TRBJ2-3): EPEVTQTPSHQVTQMGQEVILRCVPISNHLYFYWYRQILGQKVEFLVSFYNNEISEKSEIFDDQFSVERPDGSNFTLKIRSTKLEDSAMYFCASSGAGGGTDTQYFGPGTRLTVL.

To note about this clone: The sample holds other DNA sequences that translate to the same CDR3. The rearrangement links TRBV19 to TRBJ1-1; 7 nucleotides align to TRBD1. The V segment lost 3 bases and the J segment 0 bases; nucleotides outside the gene matches: 1. The CDR3 loop spans 14 amino acids. Germline CDR1 is LNHDA and CDR2 is SQIVND (reference sequence). The CDR3 spells CASSMTGLNTEAFF. The DNA of the CDR3 is TGTGCCAGTAGTATGACAGGGTTGAACACTGAAGCTTTCTTT.

This chain connects TRBV7-2 to TRBJ2-2; no firm D call. Germline lookup yields CDR1 SGHTA and CDR2 FQGNSA. CDR3 length: 15 residues. The ends were cut back, 8 bases at V and 5 bases at J, with 18 bases in the middle. CDR3 in DNA: TGTGCCAGCGGCCGGTTTCGGGCGATGACCGGGGAGCTGTTTTTT. It is translated as CASGRFRAMTGELFF.

This clone was counted a single time. V gene TRBV11-2 combines with J gene TRBJ2-1, with TRBD2 matching over 10 bases. CDR1 SGHAT and CDR2 FQNNGV come from the germline V gene. The CDR3 is 15 amino acids. V shed 3 bases and J 9 bases; nucleotides not matched to a gene: 8. This CDR3 is CASSLSLAGDGEQFF. DNA of the CDR3: TGTGCCAGCAGCTTGTCTCTAGCGGGAGATGGTGAGCAGTTCTTC.

The J gene is TRBJ2-5, the V gene TRBV5-6, with a weak D call TRBD2 (6 bases). CDR3 length: 15 residues. CDR1 and CDR2 from the germline V gene are SGHDT and YYEEEE. The V and J ends lost 2 bases and 5 bases respectively, with 16 bases between them. The CDR3, as DNA: TGTGCCAGCAGCTTTTCTTGGGCTGGAGGGGAGACCCAGTACTTC. It translates to CASSFSWAGGETQYF.

The chain has TRBV19 and TRBJ2-6, with D possibly called TRBD1 or TRBD2 (6 bases each). CDR3 length: 15 amino acids. Trimming took off 3 bases at V and 6 bases at J, with 12 bases between the two ends. Germline CDR1 reads LNHDA; CDR2 reads SQIVND (reference sequence). The CDR3 reads CASSIGGPQANVLTF. The CDR3 DNA sequence: TGTGCCAGTAGTATCGGGGGCCCTCAGGCCAACGTCCTGACTTTC.

The rearrangement joins TRBV4-2 to TRBJ2-7; 9 bases agree with TRBD2. CDR1 and CDR2 from the germline V gene are LGHNA and YNFKEQ. V was pared by 0 bases and J by 4 bases, with 4 bases of the junction left unmatched. The CDR3 totals 15 residues. The CDR3 DNA is TGTGCCAGCAGCCAAGATCTAGCGGGGCTATACGAGCAGTACTTC. This encodes CASSQDLAGLYEQYF.

The CDR3 here is CASSWSGLGLYTF. The CDR3 region has the DNA TGTGCCAGCAGCTGGTCGGGCCTAGGGCTCTACACCTTC. The V and J genes are TRBV5-6 and TRBJ1-2, with D unresolved. There are 13 residues in the CDR3. Germline values: CDR1 SGHDT, CDR2 YYEEEE. V lost 3 bases, J lost 10 bases, and 16 bases lay in between.

The V call is TRBV4-3, the J call TRBJ1-2, with unresolved D. V was clipped by 4 bases and J by 0 bases, with 15 bases between them. This CDR3 spans 16 amino acids. Per germline, CDR1 LGHNA and CDR2 YSLEER. CDR3 region: CASSPGLDSTNYGYTF. DNA for the CDR3: TGCGCCAGCAGCCCCGGACTGGATTCAACTAACTATGGCTACACCTTC.

Only a few counts were recorded for this clone. The sample carries other DNA sequences with the same CDR3. CDR3 coding DNA: TGCAGCGTCGGACTAGCGGGAGGCCACGAGCAGTACTTC. Protein: CSVGLAGGHEQYF. V is TRBV29-1 and J is TRBJ2-7; 14 positions match TRBD2. The CDR3 has 13 amino acids. The germline V gene has CDR1 SQVTM and CDR2 ANQGSEA. After removal of 6 bases from V and 5 bases from J, the junction contained 3 bases not matched to a gene.

The sample holds a few counts of this clone. This chain joins TRBV5-1 and TRBJ1-1; 10 bases are a match to TRBD1. The CDR3 has 15 amino acids. Germline CDR1 and CDR2: SGHRS and YFSETQ. V was pared by 4 bases and J by 0 bases, with 3 bases of the junction left unmatched. The CDR3: CASSGTGALNTEAFF. CDR3 nucleotide sequence: TGCGCCAGCAGCGGGACAGGGGCTTTGAACACTGAAGCTTTCTTT.

The genes are TRBV30 and TRBJ1-2; D remains ambiguous. V lost 1 base and J lost 8, with 11 bases in between. This CDR3 spans 12 amino acids. Germline V gives CDR1 GTSNPN, CDR2 SVGIG (reference sequence). As DNA, the CDR3 is TGTGCCTGGAGTGGTGGATTACGGGGCTACACCTTC. Its translation is CAWSGGLRGYTF.